Sequencing of this TCR beta chain was carried out in a study of tumor-infiltrating lymphocytes in localized non-small cell lung cancer. The repertoire was sequenced with immunoSEQ multiplex PCR; TCRdb's copy has only in-frame clones and lacks some. The sample gives some 15,000 clones, 45% of which show up once; roughly 16% is in the top ten. Of note for this clone: Its matching antigen is unknown.

Study observations and caveats: Different pieces of the same tissue were used for each assay. TCR sequencing covered a subset of patients with enough tissue.

Between the trimmed V and J ends, which lost 7 bases and 3 bases, there was a span of 19 bases. Looked up from germline, CDR1 is MDHEN and CDR2 is SYDVKM. CDR3 length: 15 amino acids. The specimen sequenced was lung tumor tissue. This chain connects TRBV28 to TRBJ2-7, with D tentatively TRBD1 or TRBD2 (5 bases each). This clonotype was obtained from a human donor with non-small cell lung cancer. The CDR3 DNA reads as TGTGCCAGCATGGGGCCTGCAAAGGGGAGCTACGAGCAGTACTTC. Translated, it gives CASMGPAKGSYEQYF.